One TCR beta chain is described in this entry. The sample belongs to a study of blood T cell repertoires in COVID-19. Trimming took 7 bases from V and 4 from J, leaving 11 bases between them. Germline V gene lookup returns CDR1 MNHNY and CDR2 SVGAGI (reference sequence). This CDR3 contains 13 residues. Measured with immunoSEQ multiplex PCR; TCRdb has only the in-frame clones, and not every one. The repertoire holds over 200,000 clones, with about 89% as singletons. The TCR comes from a man aged 35 to 55 who had recovered from COVID-19. The sequencing sample was made of peripheral blood. The gene calls are TRBV6-6 and TRBJ1-3; maybe TRBD1 (5 bases). CDR3 loop: CASILRGGNTIYF. In DNA, the CDR3 is TGTGCCAGCATCCTACGGGGGGGAAACACCATATATTTT.